Sequencing of this TCR beta chain was carried out in a study of T cells in Graves' hyperthyroidism and ophthalmopathy. Study-level results: In blood, most of the thyroid clonotypes expanded above 0.001 were also present.

For this clonotype: Its antigen remains unidentified.

TCR beta CDR3 regions were amplified from RNA transcripts. The HTBI primer set drove a first-round RT-PCR of the TCR CDR3. MiXCR, run by TCRdb on the multiplex PCR reads, gives a single entry per CDR3 protein. The table shows 450,000 to 500,000 distinct CDR3 sequences, with 20% to 25% occurring only once. CDR1 and CDR2 (germline): MNHNS, SASEGT. The CDR3 totals 15 residues. The V end was cut by 5 bases, the J end by 7 bases, with 15 bases between. This TCR was sampled from a woman aged 70 to 79 with Graves' ophthalmopathy. The chain has TRBV6-1 and TRBJ1-6; D perhaps matches TRBD1 (6 bases). Sequenced: blood. The DNA for the CDR3 is TGTGCCAGCAGTCCCAACCGACAGGAAAATTCACCCCTCCACTTT. This gives the protein CASSPNRQENSPLHF.